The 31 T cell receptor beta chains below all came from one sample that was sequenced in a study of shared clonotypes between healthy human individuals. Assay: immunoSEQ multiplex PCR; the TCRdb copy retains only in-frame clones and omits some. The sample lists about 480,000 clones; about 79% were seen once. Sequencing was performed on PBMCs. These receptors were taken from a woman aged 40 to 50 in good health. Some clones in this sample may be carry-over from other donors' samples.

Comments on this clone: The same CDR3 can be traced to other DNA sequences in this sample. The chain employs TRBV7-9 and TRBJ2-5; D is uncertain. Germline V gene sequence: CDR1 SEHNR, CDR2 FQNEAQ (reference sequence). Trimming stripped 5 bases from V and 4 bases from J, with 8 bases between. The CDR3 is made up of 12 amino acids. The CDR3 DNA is TGTGCCAGCAGCAGGACGAGAGAGACCCAGTACTTC. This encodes CASSRTRETQYF. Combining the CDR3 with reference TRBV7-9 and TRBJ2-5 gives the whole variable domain DTGVSQNPRHKITKRGQNVTFRCDPISEHNRLYWYRQTLGQGPEFLTYFQNEAQLEKSRLLSDRFSAERPKGSFSTLEIQRTEQGDSAMYLCASSRTRETQYFGPGTRLLVL.

CDR3 bases: TGTGCCAGCAGGGCGGGACTATCAAACACCGGGGAGCTGTTTTTT. Translating it yields CASRAGLSNTGELFF. The V gene is TRBV7-3, the J gene TRBJ2-2, with TRBD2 matching 7 bases. The junction had 6 bases not matched to a gene; V was cut back by 6 bases and J by 2 bases. Germline CDR1 reads SGHTA; CDR2 reads FQGTGA. The CDR3 runs 15 residues.

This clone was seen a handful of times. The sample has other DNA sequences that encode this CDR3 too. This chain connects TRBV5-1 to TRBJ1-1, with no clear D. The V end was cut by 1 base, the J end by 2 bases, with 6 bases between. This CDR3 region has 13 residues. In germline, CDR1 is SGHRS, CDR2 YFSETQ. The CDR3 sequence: CASSLNQNTEAFF. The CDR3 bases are TGCGCCAGCAGCTTGAACCAAAACACTGAAGCTTTCTTT.

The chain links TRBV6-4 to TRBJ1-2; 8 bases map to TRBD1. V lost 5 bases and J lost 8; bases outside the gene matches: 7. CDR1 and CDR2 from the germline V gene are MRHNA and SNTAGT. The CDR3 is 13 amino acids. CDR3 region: CASSPGQGLGYTF. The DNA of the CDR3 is TGTGCCAGCAGTCCCGGACAGGGTTTAGGCTACACCTTC.

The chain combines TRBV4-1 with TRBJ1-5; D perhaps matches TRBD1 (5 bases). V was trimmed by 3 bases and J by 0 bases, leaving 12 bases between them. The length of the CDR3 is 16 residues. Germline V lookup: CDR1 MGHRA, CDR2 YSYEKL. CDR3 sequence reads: CASSQGRSNSNQPQHF. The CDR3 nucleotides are TGCGCCAGCAGCCAGGGACGATCTAATAGCAATCAGCCCCAGCATTTT.

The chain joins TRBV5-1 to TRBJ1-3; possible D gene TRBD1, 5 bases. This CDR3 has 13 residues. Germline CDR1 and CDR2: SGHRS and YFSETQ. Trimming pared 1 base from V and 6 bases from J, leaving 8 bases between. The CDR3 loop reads CASSLSGSNTIYF. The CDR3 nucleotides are TGCGCCAGCAGCTTGTCAGGGTCAAACACCATATATTTT.

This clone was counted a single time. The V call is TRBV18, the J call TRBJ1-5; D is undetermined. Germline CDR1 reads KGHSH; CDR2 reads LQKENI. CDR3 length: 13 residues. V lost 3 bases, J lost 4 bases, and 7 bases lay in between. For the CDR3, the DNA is TGTGCCAGCTCACCCGATTGGAATCAGCCCCAGCATTTT. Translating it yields CASSPDWNQPQHF.

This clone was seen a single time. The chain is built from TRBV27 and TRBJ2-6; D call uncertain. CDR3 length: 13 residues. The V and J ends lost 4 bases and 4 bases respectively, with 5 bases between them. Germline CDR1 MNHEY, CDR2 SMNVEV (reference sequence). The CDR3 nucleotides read TGTGCCAGCAGTTACCACGGGGCCAACGTCCTGACTTTC. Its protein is CASSYHGANVLTF.

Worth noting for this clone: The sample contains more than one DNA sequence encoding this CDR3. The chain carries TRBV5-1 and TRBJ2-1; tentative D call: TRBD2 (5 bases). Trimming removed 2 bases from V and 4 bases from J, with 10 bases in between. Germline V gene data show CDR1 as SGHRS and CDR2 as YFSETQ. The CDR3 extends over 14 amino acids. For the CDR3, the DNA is TGCGCCAGCAGCTTAGGCACTAGTTACAATGAGCAGTTCTTC. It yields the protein CASSLGTSYNEQFF. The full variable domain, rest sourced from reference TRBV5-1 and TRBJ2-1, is KAGVTQTPRYLIKTRGQQVTLSCSPISGHRSVSWYQQTPGQGLQFLFEYFSETQRNKGNFPGRFSGRQFSNSRSEMNVSTLELGDSALYLCASSLGTSYNEQFFGPGTRLTVL.

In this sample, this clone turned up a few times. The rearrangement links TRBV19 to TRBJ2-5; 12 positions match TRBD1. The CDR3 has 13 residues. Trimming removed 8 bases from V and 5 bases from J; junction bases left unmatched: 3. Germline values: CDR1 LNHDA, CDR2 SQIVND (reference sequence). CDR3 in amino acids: CASRDRGHETQYF. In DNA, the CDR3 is TGTGCCAGTCGGGACAGGGGGCATGAGACCCAGTACTTC.

Here the CDR3 reads CASTSSGRDQPQHF. The CDR3 DNA is TGTGCCAGCACCTCGTCGGGACGAGATCAGCCCCAGCATTTT. V usage is TRBV6-1 and J usage is TRBJ1-5, with TRBD1 as a possible D gene (5 bases). Deletions cut 7 bases from V and 5 bases from J, with 15 bases between. Germline V lookup: CDR1 MNHNS, CDR2 SASEGT. This CDR3 comprises 14 residues.

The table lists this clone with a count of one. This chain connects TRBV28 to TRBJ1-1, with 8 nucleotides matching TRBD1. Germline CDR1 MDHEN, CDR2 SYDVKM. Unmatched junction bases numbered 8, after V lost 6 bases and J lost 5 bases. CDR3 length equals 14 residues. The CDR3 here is CASSSGGVRTEAFF. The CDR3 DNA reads TGTGCCAGCAGCTCAGGGGGCGTGAGGACTGAAGCTTTCTTT.

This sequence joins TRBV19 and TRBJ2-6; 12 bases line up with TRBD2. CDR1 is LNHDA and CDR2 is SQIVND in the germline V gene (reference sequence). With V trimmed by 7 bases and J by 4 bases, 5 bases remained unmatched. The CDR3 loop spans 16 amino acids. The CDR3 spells CASIPTSGRGANVLTF. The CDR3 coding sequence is TGTGCCAGTATACCCACTAGCGGGAGGGGGGCCAACGTCCTGACTTTC.

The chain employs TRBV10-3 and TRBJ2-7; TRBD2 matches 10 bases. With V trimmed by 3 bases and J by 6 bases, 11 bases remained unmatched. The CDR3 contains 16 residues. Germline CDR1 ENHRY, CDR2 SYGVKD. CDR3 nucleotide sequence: TGTGCCATCAGTGACTCCTCTAGCGGGAGATTCGCCGAGCAGTACTTC. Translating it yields CAISDSSSGRFAEQYF.

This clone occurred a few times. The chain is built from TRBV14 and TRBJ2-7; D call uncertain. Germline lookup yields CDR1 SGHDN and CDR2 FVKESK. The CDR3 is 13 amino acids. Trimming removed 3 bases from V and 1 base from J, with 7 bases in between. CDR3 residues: CASSQTNSYEQYF. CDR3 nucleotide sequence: TGTGCCAGCAGCCAGACAAATTCCTACGAGCAGTACTTC.

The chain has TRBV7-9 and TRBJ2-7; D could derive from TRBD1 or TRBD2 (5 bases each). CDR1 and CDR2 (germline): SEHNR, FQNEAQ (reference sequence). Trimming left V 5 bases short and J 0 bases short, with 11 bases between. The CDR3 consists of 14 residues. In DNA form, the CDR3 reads TGTGCCAGCAGCCCCCGGGACCGCTCCTACGAGCAGTACTTC. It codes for CASSPRDRSYEQYF. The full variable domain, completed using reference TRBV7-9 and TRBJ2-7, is DTGVSQNPRHKITKRGQNVTFRCDPISEHNRLYWYRQTLGQGPEFLTYFQNEAQLEKSRLLSDRFSAERPKGSFSTLEIQRTEQGDSAMYLCASSPRDRSYEQYFGPGTRLTVT.

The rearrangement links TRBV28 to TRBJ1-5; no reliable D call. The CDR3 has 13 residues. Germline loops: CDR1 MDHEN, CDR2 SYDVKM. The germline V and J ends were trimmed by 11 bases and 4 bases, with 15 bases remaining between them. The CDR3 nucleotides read TGTGCCGGAGCGAGGACGGTAAATCAGCCCCAGCATTTT. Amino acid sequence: CAGARTVNQPQHF.

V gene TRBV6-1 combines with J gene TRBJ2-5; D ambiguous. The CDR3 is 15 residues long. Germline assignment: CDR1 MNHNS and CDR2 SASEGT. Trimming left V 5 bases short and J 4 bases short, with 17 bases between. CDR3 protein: CASSSPVGSGETQYF. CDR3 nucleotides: TGTGCCAGCAGTTCCCCTGTAGGGTCGGGAGAGACCCAGTACTTC.

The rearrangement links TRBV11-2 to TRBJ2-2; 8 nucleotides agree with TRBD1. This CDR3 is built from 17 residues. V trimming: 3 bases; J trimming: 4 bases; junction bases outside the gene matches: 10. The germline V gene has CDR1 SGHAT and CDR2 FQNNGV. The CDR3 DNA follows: TGTGCCAGCAGCTTTACAGGGGGATCAAGTAGCACCGGGGAGCTGTTTTTT. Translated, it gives CASSFTGGSSSTGELFF.

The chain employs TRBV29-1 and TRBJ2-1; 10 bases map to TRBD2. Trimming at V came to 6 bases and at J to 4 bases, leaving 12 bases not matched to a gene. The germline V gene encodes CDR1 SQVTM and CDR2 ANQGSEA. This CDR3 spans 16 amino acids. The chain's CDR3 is CSVEGGTSVRYNEQFF. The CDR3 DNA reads TGCAGCGTCGAGGGGGGGACTAGCGTAAGGTACAATGAGCAGTTCTTC.

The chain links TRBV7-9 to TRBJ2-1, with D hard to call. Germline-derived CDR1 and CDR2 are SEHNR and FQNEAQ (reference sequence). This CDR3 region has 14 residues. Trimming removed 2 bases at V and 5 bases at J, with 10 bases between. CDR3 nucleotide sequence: TGTGCCAGCAGCTTACAGTCAGAGGACAATGAGCAGTTCTTC. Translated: CASSLQSEDNEQFF.

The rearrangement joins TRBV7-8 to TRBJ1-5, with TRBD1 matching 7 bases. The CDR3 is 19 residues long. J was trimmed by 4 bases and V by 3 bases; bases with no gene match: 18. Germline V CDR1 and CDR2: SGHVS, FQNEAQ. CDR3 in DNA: TGTGCCAGCAGCTTCGTTACTCTACTCAGGGGGGCAAAGAATCAGCCCCAGCATTTT. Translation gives CASSFVTLLRGAKNQPQHF.

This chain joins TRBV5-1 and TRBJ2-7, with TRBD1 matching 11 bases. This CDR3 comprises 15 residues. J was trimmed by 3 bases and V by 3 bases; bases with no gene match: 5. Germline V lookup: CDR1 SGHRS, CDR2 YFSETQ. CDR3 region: CASSWPGQGGYEQYF. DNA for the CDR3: TGCGCCAGCAGCTGGCCGGGACAGGGGGGCTACGAGCAGTACTTC.

In DNA form, the CDR3 reads TGTGCCAGCCCAAAGAGGGCGGGAGGCAGGGAGACCCAGTACTTC. Residues: CASPKRAGGRETQYF. The chain links TRBV5-8 to TRBJ2-5; 8 positions agree with TRBD2. This CDR3 is built from 15 residues. The germline V gene has CDR1 SGHTS and CDR2 YDEGEE. V trimming: 7 bases; J trimming: 5 bases; junction bases outside the gene matches: 13.

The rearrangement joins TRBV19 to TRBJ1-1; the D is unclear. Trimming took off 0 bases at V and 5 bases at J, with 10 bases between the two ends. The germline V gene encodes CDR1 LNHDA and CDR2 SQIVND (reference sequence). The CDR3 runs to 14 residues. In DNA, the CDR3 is TGTGCCAGTAGTATAGATGCGGGAAGAACTGAAGCTTTCTTT. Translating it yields CASSIDAGRTEAFF.

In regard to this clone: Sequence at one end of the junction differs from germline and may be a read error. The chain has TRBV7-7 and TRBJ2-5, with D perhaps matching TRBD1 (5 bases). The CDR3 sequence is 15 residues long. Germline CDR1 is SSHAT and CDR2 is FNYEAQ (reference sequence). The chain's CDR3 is CASSLPGKGQETQYF. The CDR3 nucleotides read TGTGCTAGCAGCTTACCAGGGAAGGGCCAAGAGACCCAGTACTTC.

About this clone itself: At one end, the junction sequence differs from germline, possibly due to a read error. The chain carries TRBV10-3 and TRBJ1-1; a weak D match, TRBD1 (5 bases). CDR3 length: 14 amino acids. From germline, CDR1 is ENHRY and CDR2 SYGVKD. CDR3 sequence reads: CASSWVLGVGEAFF. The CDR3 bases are TGTGCCAGCAGTTGGGTACTGGGGGTTGGGGAAGCTTTCTTT.

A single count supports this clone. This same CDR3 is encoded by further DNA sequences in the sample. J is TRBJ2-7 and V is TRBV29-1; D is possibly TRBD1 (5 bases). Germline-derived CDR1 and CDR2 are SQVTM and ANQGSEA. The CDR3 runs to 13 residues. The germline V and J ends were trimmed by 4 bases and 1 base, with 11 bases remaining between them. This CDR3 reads CSVGRTGSYEQYF. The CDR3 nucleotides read TGCAGCGTTGGTCGAACAGGTTCCTACGAGCAGTACTTC.

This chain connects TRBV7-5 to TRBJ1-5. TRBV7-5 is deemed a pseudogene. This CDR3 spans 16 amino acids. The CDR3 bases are TGTGTCAGAAGCTTAGGGGCGGGGGGAGTAGGGCAGCCCCAGCATTTT. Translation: CVRSLGAGGVGQPQHF.

Here the CDR3 DNA reads TGTGCCATCAGTGAGTCAGGGAAGGGGGCCCTTTATACGCAGTATTTT. Translating it yields CAISESGKGALYTQYF. The chain has TRBV10-3 and TRBJ2-3; 7 bases match TRBD1. The J segment lost 7 bases and the V segment lost 0 bases, leaving 10 bases of the junction unmatched. Germline CDR1 is ENHRY and CDR2 is SYGVKD. CDR3 size: 16 residues.

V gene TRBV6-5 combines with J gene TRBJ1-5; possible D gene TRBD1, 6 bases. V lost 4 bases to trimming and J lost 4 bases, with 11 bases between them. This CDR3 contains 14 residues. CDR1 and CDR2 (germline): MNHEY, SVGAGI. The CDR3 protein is CASSSLGQNQPQHF. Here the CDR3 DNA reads TGTGCCAGCAGTTCCCTCGGACAGAATCAGCCCCAGCATTTT.